These T cell receptor beta chains were read from a single sample in a study of blood T cells in healthy people across ages. A single record per CDR3 protein comes from TCRdb applying MiXCR to the 5' RACE reads. This sample has approximately 1.5 million distinct CDR3 sequences, with almost 35% found just once. The sequenced sample was blood. Source of these receptors: a woman aged 25-40 years in good health. CDR3s include the opening cysteine and the closing phenylalanine or tryptophan. A D gene is named only where the DNA matches it firmly. Clone sizes are given selectively: once, few, many, or a class where the clone is expanded.

CDR3aa	abundance	v_gene	j_gene	d_gene
CSGLATKETQYF	.	TRBV20-1	TRBJ2-5	.
CASSLGRLDGNEQFF	few	TRBV5-6	TRBJ2-1	.
CASSAGPGQGNYGYTF	few	TRBV9	TRBJ1-2	TRBD1
CASSRKGQSYEQYF	.	TRBV12-3/TRBV12-4	TRBJ2-7	TRBD1
CASSVGSGRNEQYF	.	TRBV9	.	TRBD2
CASSVGGSGIHEQFF	few	TRBV9	TRBJ2-1	.
CSVAIPQGIPEAFF	.	TRBV29-1	TRBJ1-1	.
CASSPRGGLGEQYF	.	TRBV9	.	TRBD2
CASSSITGLGTQYF	.	TRBV5-1	TRBJ2-5	.
CASKGTGRTGELFF	.	TRBV2	TRBJ2-2	TRBD1
CASSSGGGFEQYF	few	TRBV2	TRBJ2-5	.
CSADSQGGEETQYF	.	TRBV20-1	TRBJ2-5	.
CASSGISRRGYGYTF	.	TRBV9	TRBJ1-2	.
CSAGRQLISYGYTF	.	TRBV20-1	TRBJ1-2	.
CATSDETDQGYNEQFF	few	TRBV24-1	TRBJ2-1	.